This T cell receptor beta chain comes out of a study of T cells after yellow fever vaccination. General observations from the study: Bulk-population clonotypes that are abundant could appear as contaminants in FACS-sorted repertoires.

TCRdb re-analysed the 5' RACE reads in MiXCR, keeping a single row per CDR3 protein. The sample has some 300,000 distinct CDR3 sequences, 7.5% to 9.5% seen once. The CDR3 has 17 amino acids. Germline CDR1 reads LNHNV; CDR2 reads YYDKDF (reference sequence). Deletions cut 0 bases from V and 2 bases from J, with 11 bases between. Details on this clonotype: No antigen is known for it.

The rearrangement links TRBV15 to TRBJ1-6, with D hard to call. The TCR comes from a man between 18 and 29 years old who received the YFV17D yellow fever vaccine. The specimen comprised CD4+ T cells sorted from PBMCs, sampled 5 days after the yellow fever booster vaccination. DNA for the CDR3: TGTGCCACCAGCAGAGATCGATCCCTAACCTATAATTCACCCCTCCACTTT. Translation gives CATSRDRSLTYNSPLHF.